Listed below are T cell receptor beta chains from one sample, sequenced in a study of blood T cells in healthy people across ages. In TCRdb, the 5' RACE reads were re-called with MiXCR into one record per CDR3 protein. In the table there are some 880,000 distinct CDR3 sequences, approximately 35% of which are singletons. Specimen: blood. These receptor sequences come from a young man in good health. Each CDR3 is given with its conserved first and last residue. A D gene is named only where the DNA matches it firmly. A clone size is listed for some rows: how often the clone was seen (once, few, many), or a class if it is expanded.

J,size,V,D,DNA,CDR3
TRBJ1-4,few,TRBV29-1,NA,TGCAGCGTTGAAGATGGAAGCGGGGTTGCTAATGAAAAACTGTTTTTT,CSVEDGSGVANEKLFF
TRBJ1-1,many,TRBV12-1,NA,TGTGCCAGCAGCTTTTCGGCACAGAGTTCCATGAACACTGAAGCTTTCTTT,CASSFSAQSSMNTEAFF
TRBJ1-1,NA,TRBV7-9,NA,TGTGCCAGCCTCTTGAGTTCGGGGCAGTCAAACACTGAAGCTTTCTTT,CASLLSSGQSNTEAFF
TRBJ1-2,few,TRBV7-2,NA,TGTGCCAGCAGCTCGACGCAACAGTTTGTAGGCTACACCTTC,CASSSTQQFVGYTF
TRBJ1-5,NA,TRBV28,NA,TGTGTCAGCAGTTTTCCGCAGCCCCAGCATTTT,CVSSFPQPQHF
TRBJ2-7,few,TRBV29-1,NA,TGCAGCGTAAGCCGGGACCGCTACAATGAGCAGTACTTC,CSVSRDRYNEQYF
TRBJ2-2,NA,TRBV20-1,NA,TGCAGTGCCCCGGGACCACTCACCGGGGAGCTGTTTTTT,CSAPGPLTGELFF
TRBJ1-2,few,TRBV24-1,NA,TGTGCCACCAGTGACACTGGAGGGGGCTACACCTTC,CATSDTGGGYTF
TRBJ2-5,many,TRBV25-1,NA,TGTGCCAGCTCCTACCCTGGGAGAGAGACCCAGTACTTC,CASSYPGRETQYF
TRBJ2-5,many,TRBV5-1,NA,TGCGCCAGCAGCTTGTTTCAGCCAGTTCAAGAGACCCAGTACTTC,CASSLFQPVQETQYF
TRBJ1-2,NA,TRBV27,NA,TGTGCCAGCAGCCTCCGGGGCTCCAACTATGGCTACACCTTC,CASSLRGSNYGYTF
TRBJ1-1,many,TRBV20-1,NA,TGCAGTGCTAGGCAGGGACCCACTGAAGCTTTCTTT,CSARQGPTEAFF
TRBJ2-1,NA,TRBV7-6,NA,TGTGCCAGCAGCTATCTCCGGACGAGTAATTCCTACAATGAGCAGTTCTTC,CASSYLRTSNSYNEQFF
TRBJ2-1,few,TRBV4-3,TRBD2,TGCGCCAGCAGCCAACAAACCCAGACTAGCGGACACTACAATGAGCAGTTCTTC,CASSQQTQTSGHYNEQFF